This T cell receptor beta chain stems from a study of T cell responses to AZD1222 COVID-19 vaccine. The study's findings and limits: The reported proportion of spike-specific TCRs targeting unmutated variant regions was nearly half. There were repertoire samples only from the period after the peak T cell response. Donors in the cohort were predominantly white British and more often female, and clonal diversity was possibly underestimated.

Germline V gene data show CDR1 as LGHDT and CDR2 as YNNKEL (reference sequence). V was pared by 1 base and J by 1 base, with 4 bases between. This CDR3 spans 13 amino acids. Clones were sequenced by immunoSEQ multiplex PCR, and TCRdb holds only the in-frame ones, with some missing. The repertoire includes 200,000 to 250,000 clones, approximately 94% of them detected once, and roughly 1% sits in the top ten. A note on this clone: Its specificity is not known. Different DNA sequences within this sample yield the same CDR3.

This clonotype originated in an adult in good health. The chain carries TRBV3-1 (or the pseudogene TRBV3-2) and TRBJ1-1; D remains unclear. Sequenced material: peripheral blood, taken on day 0 of MenACWY control vaccination. The chain's CDR3 is CASSQVPNTEAFF. DNA of the CDR3: TGTGCCAGCAGCCAAGTCCCGAACACTGAAGCTTTCTTT.